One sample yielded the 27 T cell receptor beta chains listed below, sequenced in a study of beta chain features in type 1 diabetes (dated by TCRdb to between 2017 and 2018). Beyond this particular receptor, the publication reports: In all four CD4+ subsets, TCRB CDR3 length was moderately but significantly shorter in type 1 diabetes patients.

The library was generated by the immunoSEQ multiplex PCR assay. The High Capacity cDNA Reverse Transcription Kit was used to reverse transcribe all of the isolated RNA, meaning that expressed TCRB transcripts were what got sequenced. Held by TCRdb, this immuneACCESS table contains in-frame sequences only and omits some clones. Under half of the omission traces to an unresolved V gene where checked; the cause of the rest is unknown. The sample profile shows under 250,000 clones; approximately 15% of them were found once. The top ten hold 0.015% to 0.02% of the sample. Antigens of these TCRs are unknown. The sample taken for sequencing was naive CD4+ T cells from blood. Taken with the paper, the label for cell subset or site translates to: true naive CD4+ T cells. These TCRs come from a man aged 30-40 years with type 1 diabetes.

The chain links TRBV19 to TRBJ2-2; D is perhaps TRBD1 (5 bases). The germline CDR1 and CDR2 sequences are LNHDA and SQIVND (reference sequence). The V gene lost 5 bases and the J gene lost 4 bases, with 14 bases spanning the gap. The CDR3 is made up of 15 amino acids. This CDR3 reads CASSPHRDSTGELFF. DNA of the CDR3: TGTGCCAGTAGTCCCCATCGAGACAGCACCGGGGAGCTGTTTTTT.

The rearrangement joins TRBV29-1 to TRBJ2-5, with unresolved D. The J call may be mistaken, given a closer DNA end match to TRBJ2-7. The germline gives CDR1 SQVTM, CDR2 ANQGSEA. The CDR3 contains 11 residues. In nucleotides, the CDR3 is TGCAGCGTTGAACTCTCCTACGAGCAGTACTTC. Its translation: CSVELSYEQYF.

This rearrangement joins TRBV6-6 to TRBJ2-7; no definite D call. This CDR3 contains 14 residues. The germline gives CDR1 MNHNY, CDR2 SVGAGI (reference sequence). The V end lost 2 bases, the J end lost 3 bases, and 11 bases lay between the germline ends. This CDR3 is CASSYPPNSYEQYF. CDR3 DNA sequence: TGTGCCAGCAGTTACCCCCCGAACAGCTACGAGCAGTACTTC.

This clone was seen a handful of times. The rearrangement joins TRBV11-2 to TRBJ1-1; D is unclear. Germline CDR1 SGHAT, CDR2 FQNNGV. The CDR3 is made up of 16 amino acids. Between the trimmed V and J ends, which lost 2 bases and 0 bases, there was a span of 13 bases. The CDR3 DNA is TGTGCCAGCAGCTTATCCCCCCGAGCCGTGAACACTGAAGCTTTCTTT. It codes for CASSLSPRAVNTEAFF. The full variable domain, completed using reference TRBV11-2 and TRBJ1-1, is EAGVAQSPRYKIIEKRQSVAFWCNPISGHATLYWYQQILGQGPKLLIQFQNNGVVDDSQLPKDRFSAERLKGVDSTLKIQPAKLEDSAVYLCASSLSPRAVNTEAFFGQGTRLTVV.

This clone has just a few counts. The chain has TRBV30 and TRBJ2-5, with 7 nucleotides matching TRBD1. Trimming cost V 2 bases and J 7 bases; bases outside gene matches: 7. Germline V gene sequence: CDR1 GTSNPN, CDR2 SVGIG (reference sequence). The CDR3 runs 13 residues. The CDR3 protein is CAWSTTGFVTQYF. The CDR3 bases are TGTGCCTGGAGTACGACAGGGTTTGTGACCCAGTACTTC.

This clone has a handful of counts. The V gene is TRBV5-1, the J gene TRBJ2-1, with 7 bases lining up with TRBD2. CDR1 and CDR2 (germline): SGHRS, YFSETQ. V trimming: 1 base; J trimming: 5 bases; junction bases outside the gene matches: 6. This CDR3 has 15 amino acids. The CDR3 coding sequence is TGCGCCAGCAGCTTGCCCAGCGGGGATAACAATGAGCAGTTCTTC. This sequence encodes CASSLPSGDNNEQFF.

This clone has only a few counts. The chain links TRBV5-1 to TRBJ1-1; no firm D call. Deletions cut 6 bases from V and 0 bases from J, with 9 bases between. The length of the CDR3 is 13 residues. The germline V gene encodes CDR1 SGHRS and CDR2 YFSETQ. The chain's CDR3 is CASTDRLNTEAFF. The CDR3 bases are TGCGCCAGCACTGATCGGTTGAACACTGAAGCTTTCTTT.

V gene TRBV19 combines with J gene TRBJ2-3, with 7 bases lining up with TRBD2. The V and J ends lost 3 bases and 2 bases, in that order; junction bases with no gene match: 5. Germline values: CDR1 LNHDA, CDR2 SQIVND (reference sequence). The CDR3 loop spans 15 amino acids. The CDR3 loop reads CASSIPAGTTDTQYF. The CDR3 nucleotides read TGTGCCAGTAGTATTCCAGCGGGGACCACAGATACGCAGTATTTT.

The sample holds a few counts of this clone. In nucleotides, the CDR3 is TGTGCCTGGAGGGCTAGCGGGAGGGCCACCTACAATGAGCAGTTCTTC. It codes for CAWRASGRATYNEQFF. J is TRBJ2-1 and V is TRBV30; TRBD2 aligns across 12 bases. The CDR3 has 16 amino acids. V shed 3 bases, J shed 2 bases, and the junction held 5 bases outside the gene matches. In germline, CDR1 is GTSNPN, CDR2 SVGIG (reference sequence).

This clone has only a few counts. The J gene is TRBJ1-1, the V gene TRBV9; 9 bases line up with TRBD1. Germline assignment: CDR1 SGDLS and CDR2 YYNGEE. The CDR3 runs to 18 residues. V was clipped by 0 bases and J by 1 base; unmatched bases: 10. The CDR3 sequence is CASSVAAQGQGANTEAFF. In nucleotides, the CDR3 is TGTGCCAGCAGCGTAGCGGCCCAGGGACAGGGCGCGAACACTGAAGCTTTCTTT.

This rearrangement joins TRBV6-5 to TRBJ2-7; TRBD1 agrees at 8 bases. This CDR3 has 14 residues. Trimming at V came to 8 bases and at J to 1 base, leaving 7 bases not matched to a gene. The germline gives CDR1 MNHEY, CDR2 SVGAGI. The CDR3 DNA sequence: TGTGCCAGCCTGGGGACAGGCGCTTCCTACGAGCAGTACTTC. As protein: CASLGTGASYEQYF.

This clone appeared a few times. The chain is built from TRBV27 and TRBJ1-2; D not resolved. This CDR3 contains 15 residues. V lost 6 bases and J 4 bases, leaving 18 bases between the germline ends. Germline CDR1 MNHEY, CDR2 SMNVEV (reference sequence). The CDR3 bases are TGTGCCAGCAGATTTTTGACATCCTCACCCTATGGCTACACCTTC. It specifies CASRFLTSSPYGYTF.

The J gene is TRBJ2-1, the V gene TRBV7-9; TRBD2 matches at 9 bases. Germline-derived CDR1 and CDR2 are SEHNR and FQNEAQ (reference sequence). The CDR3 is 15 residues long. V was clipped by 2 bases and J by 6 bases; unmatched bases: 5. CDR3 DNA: TGTGCCAGCAGCTTATCTAGCGGGAATTCCAATGAGCAGTTCTTC. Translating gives CASSLSSGNSNEQFF.

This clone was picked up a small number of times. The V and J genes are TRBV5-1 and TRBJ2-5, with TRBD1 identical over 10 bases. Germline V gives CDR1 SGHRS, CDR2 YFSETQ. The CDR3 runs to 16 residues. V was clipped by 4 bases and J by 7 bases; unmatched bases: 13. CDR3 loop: CASSGGTGEGLGTQYF. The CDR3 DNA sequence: TGCGCCAGCAGCGGCGGGACAGGGGAGGGGCTGGGGACCCAGTACTTC.

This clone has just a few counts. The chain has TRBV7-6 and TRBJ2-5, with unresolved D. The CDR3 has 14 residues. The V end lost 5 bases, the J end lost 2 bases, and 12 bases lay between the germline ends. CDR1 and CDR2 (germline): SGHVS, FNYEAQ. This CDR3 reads CASSRATDQETQYF. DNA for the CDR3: TGTGCCAGCAGCCGAGCAACAGATCAAGAGACCCAGTACTTC.

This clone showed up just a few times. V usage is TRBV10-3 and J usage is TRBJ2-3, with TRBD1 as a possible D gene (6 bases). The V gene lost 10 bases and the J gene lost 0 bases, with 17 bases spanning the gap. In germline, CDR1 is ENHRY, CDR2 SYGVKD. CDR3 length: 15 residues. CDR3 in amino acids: CATGGQLSSTDTQYF. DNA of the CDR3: TGTGCCACCGGAGGACAGCTCTCTAGCACAGATACGCAGTATTTT.

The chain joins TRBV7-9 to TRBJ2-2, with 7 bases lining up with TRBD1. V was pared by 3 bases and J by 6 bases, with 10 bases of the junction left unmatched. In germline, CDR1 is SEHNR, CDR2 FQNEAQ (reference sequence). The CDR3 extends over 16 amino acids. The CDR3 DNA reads TGTGCCAGCAGCTTGCTTCGGACAGGTGATTCCGGGGAGCTGTTTTTT. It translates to CASSLLRTGDSGELFF.

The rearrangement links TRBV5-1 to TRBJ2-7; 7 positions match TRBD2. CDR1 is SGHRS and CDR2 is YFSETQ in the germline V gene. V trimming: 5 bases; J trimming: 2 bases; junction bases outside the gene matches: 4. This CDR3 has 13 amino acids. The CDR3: CASSLADAYEQYF. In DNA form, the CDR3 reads TGCGCCAGCAGTCTAGCGGACGCCTACGAGCAGTACTTC.

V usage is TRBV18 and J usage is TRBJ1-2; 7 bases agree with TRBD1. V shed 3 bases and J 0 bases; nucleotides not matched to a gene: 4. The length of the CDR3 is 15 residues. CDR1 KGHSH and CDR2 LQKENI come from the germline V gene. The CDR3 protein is CASSPTGLSNYGYTF. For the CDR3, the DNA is TGTGCCAGCTCACCGACAGGGCTTTCTAACTATGGCTACACCTTC. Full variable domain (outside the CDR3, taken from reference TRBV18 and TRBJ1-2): NAGVMQNPRHLVRRRGQEARLRCSPMKGHSHVYWYRQLPEEGLKFMVYLQKENIIDESGMPKERFSAEFPKEGPSILRIQQVVRGDSAAYFCASSPTGLSNYGYTFGSGTRLTVV.

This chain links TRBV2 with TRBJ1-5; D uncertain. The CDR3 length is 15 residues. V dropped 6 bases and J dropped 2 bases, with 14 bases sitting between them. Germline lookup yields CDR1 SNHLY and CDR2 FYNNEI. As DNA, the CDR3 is TGTGCCAGCAGAGTTTCCCCCATAGGCAATCAGCCCCAGCATTTT. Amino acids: CASRVSPIGNQPQHF.

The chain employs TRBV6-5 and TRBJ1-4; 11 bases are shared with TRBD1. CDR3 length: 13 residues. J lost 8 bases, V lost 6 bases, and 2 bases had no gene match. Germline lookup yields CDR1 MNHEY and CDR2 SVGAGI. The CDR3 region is CASRDRGREKLFF. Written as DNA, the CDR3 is TGTGCCAGCAGGGACAGGGGGCGGGAAAAACTGTTTTTT.

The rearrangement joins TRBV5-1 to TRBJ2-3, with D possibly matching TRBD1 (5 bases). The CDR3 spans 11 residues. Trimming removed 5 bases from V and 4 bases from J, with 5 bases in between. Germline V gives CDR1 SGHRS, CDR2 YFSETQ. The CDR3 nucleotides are TGCGCCAGCAGGGGGCCAGATACGCAGTATTTT. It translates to CASRGPDTQYF.

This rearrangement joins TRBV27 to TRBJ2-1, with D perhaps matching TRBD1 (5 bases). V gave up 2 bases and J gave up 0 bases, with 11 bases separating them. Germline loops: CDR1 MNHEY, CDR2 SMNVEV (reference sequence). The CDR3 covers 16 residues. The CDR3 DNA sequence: TGTGCCAGCAGTTTACGGTCCGACAGCTCCTACAATGAGCAGTTCTTC. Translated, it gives CASSLRSDSSYNEQFF.

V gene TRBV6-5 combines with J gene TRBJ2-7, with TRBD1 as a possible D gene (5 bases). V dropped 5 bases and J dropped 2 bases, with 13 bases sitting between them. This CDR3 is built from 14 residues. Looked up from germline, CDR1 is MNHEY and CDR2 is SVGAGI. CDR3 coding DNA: TGTGCCAGCAGTCTCGACAGTCTCACCTACGAGCAGTACTTC. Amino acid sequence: CASSLDSLTYEQYF.

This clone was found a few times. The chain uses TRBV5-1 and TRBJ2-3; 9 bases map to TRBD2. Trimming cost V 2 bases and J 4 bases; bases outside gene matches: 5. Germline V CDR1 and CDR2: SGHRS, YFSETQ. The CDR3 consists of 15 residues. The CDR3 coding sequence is TGCGCCAGCAGCTTTAGTAGCGGGAGTGCAGATACGCAGTATTTT. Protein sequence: CASSFSSGSADTQYF.

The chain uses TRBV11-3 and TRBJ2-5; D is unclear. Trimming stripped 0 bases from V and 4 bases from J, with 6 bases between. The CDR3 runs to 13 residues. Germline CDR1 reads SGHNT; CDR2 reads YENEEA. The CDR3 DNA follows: TGTGCCAGCAGCTTAGATCCCCGAGAGACCCAGTACTTC. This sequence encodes CASSLDPRETQYF.

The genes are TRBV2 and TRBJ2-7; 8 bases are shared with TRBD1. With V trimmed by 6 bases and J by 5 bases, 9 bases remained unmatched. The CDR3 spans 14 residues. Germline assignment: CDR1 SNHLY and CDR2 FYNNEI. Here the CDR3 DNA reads TGTGCCAGCAGGGGGACAGGACTGTTCCACGAGCAGTACTTC. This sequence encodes CASRGTGLFHEQYF.